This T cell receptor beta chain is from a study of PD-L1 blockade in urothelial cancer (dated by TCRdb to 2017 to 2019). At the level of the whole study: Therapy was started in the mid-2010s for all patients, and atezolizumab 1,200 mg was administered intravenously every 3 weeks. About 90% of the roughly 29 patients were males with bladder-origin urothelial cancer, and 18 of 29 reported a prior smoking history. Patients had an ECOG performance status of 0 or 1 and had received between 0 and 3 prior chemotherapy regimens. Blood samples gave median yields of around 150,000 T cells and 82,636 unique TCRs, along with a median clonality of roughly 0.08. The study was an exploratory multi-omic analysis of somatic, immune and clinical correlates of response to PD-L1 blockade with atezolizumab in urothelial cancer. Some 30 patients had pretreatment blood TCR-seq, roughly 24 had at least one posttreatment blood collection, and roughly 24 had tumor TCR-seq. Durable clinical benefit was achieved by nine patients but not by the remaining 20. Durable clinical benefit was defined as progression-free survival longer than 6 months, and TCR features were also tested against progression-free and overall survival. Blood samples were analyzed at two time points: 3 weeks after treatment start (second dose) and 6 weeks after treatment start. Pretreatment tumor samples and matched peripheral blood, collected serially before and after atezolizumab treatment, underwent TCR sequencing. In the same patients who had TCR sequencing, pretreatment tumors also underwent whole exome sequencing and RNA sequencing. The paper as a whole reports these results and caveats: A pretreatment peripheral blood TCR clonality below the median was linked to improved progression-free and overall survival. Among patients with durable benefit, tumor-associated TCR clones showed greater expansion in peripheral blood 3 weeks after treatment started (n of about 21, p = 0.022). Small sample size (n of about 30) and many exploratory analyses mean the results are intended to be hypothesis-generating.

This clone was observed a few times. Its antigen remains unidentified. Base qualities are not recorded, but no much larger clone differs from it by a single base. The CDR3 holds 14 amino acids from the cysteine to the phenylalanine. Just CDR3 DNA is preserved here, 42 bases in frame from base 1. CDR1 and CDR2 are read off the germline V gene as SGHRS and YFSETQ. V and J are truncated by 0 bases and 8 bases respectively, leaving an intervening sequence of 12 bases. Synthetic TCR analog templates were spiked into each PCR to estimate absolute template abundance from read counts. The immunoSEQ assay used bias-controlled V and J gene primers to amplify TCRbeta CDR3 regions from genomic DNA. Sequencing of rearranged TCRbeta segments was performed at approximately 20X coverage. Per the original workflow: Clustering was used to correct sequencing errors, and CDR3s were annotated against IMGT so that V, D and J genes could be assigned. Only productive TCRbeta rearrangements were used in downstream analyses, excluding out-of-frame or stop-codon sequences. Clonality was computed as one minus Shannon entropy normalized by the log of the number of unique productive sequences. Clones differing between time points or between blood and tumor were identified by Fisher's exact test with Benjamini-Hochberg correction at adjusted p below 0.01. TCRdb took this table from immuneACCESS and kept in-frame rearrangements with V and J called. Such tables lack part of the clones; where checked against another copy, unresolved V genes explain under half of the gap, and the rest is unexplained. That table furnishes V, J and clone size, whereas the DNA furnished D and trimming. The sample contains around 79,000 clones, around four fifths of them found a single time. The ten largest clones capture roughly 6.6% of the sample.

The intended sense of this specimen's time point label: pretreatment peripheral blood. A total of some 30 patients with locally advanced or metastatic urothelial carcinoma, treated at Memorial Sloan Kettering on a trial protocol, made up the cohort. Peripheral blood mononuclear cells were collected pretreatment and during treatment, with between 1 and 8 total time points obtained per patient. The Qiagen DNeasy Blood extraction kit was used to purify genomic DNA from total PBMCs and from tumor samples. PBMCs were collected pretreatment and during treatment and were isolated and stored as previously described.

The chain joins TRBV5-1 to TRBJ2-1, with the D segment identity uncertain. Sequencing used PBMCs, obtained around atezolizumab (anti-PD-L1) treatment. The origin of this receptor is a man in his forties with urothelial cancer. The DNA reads TGCGCCAGCAGCTTGGGTAAACGGGTCGATGAGCAGTTCTTC. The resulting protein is CASSLGKRVDEQFF.